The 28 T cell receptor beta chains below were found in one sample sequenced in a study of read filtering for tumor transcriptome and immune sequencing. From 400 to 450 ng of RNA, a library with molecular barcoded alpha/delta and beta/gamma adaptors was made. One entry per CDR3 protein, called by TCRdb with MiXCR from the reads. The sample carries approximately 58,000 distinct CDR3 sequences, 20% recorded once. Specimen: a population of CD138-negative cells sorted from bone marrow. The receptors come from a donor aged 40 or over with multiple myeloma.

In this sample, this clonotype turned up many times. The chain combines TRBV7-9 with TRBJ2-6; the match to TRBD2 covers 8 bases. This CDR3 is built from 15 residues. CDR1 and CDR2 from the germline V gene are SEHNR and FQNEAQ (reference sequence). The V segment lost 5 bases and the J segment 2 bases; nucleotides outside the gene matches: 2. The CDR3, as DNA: TGTGCCAGCAGCCTACTAGCGGCTGGGGCCAACGTCCTGACTTTC. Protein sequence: CASSLLAAGANVLTF.

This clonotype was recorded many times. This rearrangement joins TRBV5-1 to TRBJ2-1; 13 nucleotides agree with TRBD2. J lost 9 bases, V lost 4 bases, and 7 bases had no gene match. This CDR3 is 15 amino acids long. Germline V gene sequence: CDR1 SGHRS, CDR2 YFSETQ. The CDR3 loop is CASSETSGREGEQFF. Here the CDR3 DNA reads TGCGCCAGCAGCGAAACTAGCGGGAGGGAAGGTGAGCAGTTCTTC.

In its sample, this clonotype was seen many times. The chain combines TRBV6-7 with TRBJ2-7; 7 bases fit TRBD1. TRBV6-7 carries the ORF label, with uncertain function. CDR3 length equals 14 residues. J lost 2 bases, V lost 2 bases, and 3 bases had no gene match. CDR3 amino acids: CASSYRTGPYEQYF. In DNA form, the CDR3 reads TGTGCCAGCAGTTACCGGACAGGCCCCTACGAGCAGTACTTC.

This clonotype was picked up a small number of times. The CDR3 nucleotides are TGCGCCAGCAGCTCGGGGACAGTAACCTATTCACCCCTCCACTTT. It encodes CASSSGTVTYSPLHF. The V call is TRBV5-1, the J call TRBJ1-6; TRBD1 aligns across 7 bases. Trimming removed 3 bases from V and 8 bases from J; junction bases left unmatched: 8. This CDR3 has 15 amino acids. Germline CDR1 SGHRS, CDR2 YFSETQ.

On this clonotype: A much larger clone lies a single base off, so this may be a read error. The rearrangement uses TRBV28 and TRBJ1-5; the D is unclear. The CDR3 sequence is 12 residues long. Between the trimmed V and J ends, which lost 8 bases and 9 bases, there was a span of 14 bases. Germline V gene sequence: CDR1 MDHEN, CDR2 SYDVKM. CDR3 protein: CASGEYDLPQHF. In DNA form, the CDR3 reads TGTGCCAGCGGTGAATACGATTTGCCCCAGCATTTT.

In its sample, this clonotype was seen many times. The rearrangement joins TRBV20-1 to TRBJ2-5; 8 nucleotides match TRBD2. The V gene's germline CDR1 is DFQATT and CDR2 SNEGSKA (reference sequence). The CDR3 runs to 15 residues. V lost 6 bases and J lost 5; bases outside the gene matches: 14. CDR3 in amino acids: CSAPPGRGAEETQYF. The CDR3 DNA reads TGCAGTGCCCCTCCAGGGCGGGGGGCCGAGGAGACCCAGTACTTC.

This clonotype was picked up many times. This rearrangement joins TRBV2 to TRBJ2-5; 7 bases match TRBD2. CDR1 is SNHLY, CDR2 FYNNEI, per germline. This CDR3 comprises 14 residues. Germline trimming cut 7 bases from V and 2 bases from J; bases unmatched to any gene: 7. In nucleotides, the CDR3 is TGTGCCAGCATGGAGGCGGGGGAGCAAGAGACCCAGTACTTC. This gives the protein CASMEAGEQETQYF.

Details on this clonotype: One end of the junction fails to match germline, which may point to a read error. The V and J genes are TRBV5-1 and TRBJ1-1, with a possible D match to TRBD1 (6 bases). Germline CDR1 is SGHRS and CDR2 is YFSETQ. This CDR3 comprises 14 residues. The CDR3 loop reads CASSLDEGHTEASF. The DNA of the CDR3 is TGCGCCAGCAGCTTGGACGAGGGACACACTGAAGCTTCCTTT.

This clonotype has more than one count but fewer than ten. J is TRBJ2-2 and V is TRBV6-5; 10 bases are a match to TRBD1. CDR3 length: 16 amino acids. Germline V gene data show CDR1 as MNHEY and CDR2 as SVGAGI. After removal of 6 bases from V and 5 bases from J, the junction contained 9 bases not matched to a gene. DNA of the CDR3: TGTGCCAGCAGGAGATCCGGGACAGGGGCGACCGGGGAGCTGTTTTTT. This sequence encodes CASRRSGTGATGELFF.

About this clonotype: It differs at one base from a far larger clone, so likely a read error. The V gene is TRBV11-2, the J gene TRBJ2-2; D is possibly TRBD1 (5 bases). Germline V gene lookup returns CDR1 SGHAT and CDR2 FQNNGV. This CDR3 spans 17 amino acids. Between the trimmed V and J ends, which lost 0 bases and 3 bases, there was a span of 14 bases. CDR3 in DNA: TGTGCCAGCAGCTTAGAACGGGCTGGGGCGTACACCGGGGAGCTGTTTTTT. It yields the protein CASSLERAGAYTGELFF. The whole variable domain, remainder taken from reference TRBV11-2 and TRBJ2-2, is EAGVAQSPRYKIIEKRQSVAFWCNPISGHATLYWYQQILGQGPKLLIQFQNNGVVDDSQLPKDRFSAERLKGVDSTLKIQPAKLEDSAVYLCASSLERAGAYTGELFFGEGSRLTVL.

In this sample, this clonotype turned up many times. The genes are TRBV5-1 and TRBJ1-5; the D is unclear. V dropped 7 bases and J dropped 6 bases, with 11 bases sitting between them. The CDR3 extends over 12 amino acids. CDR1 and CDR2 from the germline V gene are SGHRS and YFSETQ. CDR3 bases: TGCGCCAGCCTTGCGACGGGTCAGCCCCAGCATTTT. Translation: CASLATGQPQHF.

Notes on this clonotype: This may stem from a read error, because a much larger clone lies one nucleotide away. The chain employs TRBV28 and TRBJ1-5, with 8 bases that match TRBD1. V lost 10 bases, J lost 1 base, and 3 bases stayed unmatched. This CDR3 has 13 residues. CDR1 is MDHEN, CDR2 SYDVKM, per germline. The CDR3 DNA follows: TGTGCCACCGGACAGGGCAGCAATCAGCCCCAGCATTTT. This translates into CATGQGSNQPQHF. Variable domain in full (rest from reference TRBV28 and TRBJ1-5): DVKVTQSSRYLVKRTGEKVFLECVQDMDHENMFWYRQDPGLGLRLIYFSYDVKMKEKGDIPEGYSVSREKKERFSLILESASTNQTSMYLCATGQGSNQPQHFGDGTRLSIL.

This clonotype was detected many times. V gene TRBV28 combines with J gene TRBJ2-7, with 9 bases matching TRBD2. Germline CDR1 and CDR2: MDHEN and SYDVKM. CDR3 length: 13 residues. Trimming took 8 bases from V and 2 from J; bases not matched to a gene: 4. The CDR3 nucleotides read TGTGCCAGCTGGCGGGAGGGCGCCTACGAGCAGTACTTC. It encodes CASWREGAYEQYF.

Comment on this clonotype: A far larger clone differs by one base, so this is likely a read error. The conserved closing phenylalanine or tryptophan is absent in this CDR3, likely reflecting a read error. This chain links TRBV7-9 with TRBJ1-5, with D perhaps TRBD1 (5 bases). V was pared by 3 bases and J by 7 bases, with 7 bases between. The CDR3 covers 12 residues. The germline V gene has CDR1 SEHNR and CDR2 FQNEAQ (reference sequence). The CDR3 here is CASSLEGQPQHL. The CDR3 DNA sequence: TGTGCCAGCAGCTTGGAGGGGCAGCCCCAGCATCTT.

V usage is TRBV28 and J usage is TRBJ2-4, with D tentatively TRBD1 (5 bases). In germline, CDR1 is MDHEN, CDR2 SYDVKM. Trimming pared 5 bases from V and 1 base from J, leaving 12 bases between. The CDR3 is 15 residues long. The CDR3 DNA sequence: TGTGCCAGCAGTCCGCAGGGTGGTGCCAAAAACATTCAGTACTTC. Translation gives CASSPQGGAKNIQYF. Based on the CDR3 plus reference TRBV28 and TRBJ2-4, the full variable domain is DVKVTQSSRYLVKRTGEKVFLECVQDMDHENMFWYRQDPGLGLRLIYFSYDVKMKEKGDIPEGYSVSREKKERFSLILESASTNQTSMYLCASSPQGGAKNIQYFGAGTRLSVL.

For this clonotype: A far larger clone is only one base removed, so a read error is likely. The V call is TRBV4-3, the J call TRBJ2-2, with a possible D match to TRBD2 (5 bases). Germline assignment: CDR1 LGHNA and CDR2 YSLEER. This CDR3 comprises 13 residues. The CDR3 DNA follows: TGCGCCAGCAAACTGGCGAACACCGGGGAGCTGTCTTTT. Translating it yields CASKLANTGELSF.

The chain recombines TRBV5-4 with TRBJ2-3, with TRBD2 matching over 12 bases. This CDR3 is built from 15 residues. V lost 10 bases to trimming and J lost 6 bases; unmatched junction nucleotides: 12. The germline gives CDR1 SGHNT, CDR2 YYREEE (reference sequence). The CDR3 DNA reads TGTGCCCTAGCTAGCGGGGGGGTGAGGGCGGATACGCAGTATTTT. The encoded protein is CALASGGVRADTQYF.

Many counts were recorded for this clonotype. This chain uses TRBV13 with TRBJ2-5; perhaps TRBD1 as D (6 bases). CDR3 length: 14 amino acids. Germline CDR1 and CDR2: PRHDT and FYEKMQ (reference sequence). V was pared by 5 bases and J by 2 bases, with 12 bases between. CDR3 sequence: CASSRQELQETQYF. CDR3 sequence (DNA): TGTGCCAGCAGCCGACAGGAGCTTCAAGAGACCCAGTACTTC.

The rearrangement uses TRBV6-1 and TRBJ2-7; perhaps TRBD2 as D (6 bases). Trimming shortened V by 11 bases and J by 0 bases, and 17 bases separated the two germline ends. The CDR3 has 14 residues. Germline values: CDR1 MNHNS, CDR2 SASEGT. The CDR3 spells CAGMTGGVSYEQYF. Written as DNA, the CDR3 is TGTGCCGGCATGACCGGCGGGGTCTCCTACGAGCAGTACTTC.

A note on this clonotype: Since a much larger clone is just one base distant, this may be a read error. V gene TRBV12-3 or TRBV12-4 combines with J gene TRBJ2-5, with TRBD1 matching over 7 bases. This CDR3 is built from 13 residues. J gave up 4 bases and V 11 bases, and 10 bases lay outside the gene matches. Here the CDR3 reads CAGNGPGGETQYF. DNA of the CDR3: TGTGCCGGCAATGGGCCAGGGGGAGAGACCCAGTACTTC.

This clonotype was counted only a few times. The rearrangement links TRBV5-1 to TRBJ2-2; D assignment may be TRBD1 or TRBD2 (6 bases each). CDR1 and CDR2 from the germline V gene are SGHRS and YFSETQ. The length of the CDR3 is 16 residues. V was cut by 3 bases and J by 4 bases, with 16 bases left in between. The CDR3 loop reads CASSSRTGAGTGELFF. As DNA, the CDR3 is TGCGCCAGCAGCTCCCGTACGGGGGCGGGCACCGGGGAGCTGTTTTTT.

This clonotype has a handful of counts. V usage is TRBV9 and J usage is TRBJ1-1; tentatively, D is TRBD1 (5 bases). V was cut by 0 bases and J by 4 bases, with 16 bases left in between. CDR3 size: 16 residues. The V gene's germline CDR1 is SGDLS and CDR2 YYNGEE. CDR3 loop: CASSVGVGLRGTEAFF. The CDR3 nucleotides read TGTGCCAGCAGCGTAGGAGTCGGTCTGAGGGGCACTGAAGCTTTCTTT.

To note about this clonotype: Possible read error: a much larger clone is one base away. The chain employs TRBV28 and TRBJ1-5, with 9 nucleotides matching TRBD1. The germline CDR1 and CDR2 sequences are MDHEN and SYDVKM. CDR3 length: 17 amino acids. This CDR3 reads CASSAAGTGLMNQPRHF. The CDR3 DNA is TGTGCCAGCAGTGCGGCCGGGACAGGGTTGATGAATCAGCCCCGGCATTTT.

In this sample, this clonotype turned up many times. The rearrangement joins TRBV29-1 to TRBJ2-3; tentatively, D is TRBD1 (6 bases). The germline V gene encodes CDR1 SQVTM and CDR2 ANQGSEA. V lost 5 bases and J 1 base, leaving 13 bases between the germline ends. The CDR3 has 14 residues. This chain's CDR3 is CSVYRAGGTDTQYF. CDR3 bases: TGCAGCGTTTACAGGGCCGGAGGCACAGATACGCAGTATTTT.

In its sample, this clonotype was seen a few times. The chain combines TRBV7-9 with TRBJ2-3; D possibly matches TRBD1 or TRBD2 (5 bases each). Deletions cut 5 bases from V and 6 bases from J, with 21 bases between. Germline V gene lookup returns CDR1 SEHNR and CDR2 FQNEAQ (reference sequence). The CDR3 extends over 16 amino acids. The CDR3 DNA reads TGTGCCAGCAGCGACCAATACGGGGCCAGTCCGGATACGCAGTATTTT. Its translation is CASSDQYGASPDTQYF. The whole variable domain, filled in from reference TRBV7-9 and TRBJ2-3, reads DTGVSQNPRHKITKRGQNVTFRCDPISEHNRLYWYRQTLGQGPEFLTYFQNEAQLEKSRLLSDRFSAERPKGSFSTLEIQRTEQGDSAMYLCASSDQYGASPDTQYFGPGTRLTVL.

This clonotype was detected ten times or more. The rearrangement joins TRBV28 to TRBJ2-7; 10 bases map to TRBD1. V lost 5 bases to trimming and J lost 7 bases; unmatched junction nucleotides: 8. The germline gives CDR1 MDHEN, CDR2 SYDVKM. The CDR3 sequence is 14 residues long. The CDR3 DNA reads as TGTGCCAGCAGTAATCAGGACAGGGGGGGGGAGCAGTACTTC. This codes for CASSNQDRGGEQYF. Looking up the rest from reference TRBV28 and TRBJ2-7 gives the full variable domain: DVKVTQSSRYLVKRTGEKVFLECVQDMDHENMFWYRQDPGLGLRLIYFSYDVKMKEKGDIPEGYSVSREKKERFSLILESASTNQTSMYLCASSNQDRGGEQYFGPGTRLTVT.

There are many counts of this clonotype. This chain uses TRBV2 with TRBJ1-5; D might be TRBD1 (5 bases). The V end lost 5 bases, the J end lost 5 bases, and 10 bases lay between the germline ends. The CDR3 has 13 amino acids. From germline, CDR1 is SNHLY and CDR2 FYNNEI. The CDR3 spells CASSLWGDQPQHF. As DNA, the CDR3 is TGTGCCAGCAGTTTGTGGGGCGATCAGCCCCAGCATTTT. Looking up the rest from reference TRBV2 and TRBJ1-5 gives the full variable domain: EPEVTQTPSHQVTQMGQEVILRCVPISNHLYFYWYRQILGQKVEFLVSFYNNEISEKSEIFDDQFSVERPDGSNFTLKIRSTKLEDSAMYFCASSLWGDQPQHFGDGTRLSIL.

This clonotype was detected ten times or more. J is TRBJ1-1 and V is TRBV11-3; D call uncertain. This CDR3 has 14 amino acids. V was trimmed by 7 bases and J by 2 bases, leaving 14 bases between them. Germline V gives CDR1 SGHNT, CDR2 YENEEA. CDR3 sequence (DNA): TGTGCCAGCAAGGGAGCGTTGGGCAACACTGAAGCTTTCTTT. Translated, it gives CASKGALGNTEAFF. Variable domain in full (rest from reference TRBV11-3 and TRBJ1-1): EAGVVQSPRYKIIEKKQPVAFWCNPISGHNTLYWYLQNLGQGPELLIRYENEEAVDDSQLPKDRFSAERLKGVDSTLKIQPAELGDSAVYLCASKGALGNTEAFFGQGTRLTVV.